The following is a TCR beta chain sequence with its context. Assay used: immunoSEQ multiplex PCR; TCRdb lists only in-frame clones, some missing. The sample has 90,000 to 120,000 clones; approximately 84% are singletons. This entry comes from a study of control samples from healthy donors and cancer patients. The CDR3 runs 15 residues. Germline V lookup: CDR1 SGHDN, CDR2 FVKESK. Germline trimming cut 4 bases from V and 8 bases from J; bases unmatched to any gene: 7. The gene calls are TRBV14 and TRBJ1-6, with 8 bases fitting TRBD1. This TCR derives from a man aged 18 to 35 in good health. Sequenced sample: blood. This CDR3 reads CASSLRQGPDSPLHF. The CDR3 DNA is TGTGCCAGCAGCCTCCGACAGGGGCCGGATTCACCCCTCCACTTT.